The 25 T cell receptor beta chains given below trace back to one sample, sequenced in a study of chemoradiotherapy in HPV16-positive cancers. Produced via immunoSEQ multiplex PCR; TCRdb's table is partial and in-frame only. The sample carries around 910 clones, approximately 94% recorded once. This specimen was tumor tissue, taken from a patient who underwent chemoradiotherapy. The source is a human donor with HPV-associated anogenital cancer.

This clone was counted a single time. In nucleotides, the CDR3 is TGTGCCAGCAGCGCCGGACTAGCGGCGAACACCGGGGAGCTGTTTTTT. It specifies CASSAGLAANTGELFF. V gene TRBV9 combines with J gene TRBJ2-2, with 10 bases matching TRBD2. The CDR3 runs 16 residues. The germline V gene encodes CDR1 SGDLS and CDR2 YYNGEE. Trimming cost V 3 bases and J 0 bases; bases outside gene matches: 2.

This clone was recorded only once. The chain is built from TRBV7-3 and TRBJ2-1; tentative D call: TRBD2 (6 bases). V was trimmed by 3 bases and J by 8 bases, leaving 14 bases between them. Germline CDR1 SGHTA, CDR2 FQGTGA. The CDR3 sequence is 14 residues long. In nucleotides, the CDR3 is TGTGCCAGCAGCTTCCTCCGGGAGCGCCATGAGCAGTTCTTC. It specifies CASSFLRERHEQFF.

J is TRBJ1-2 and V is TRBV19; perhaps TRBD1 as D (5 bases). The germline gives CDR1 LNHDA, CDR2 SQIVND (reference sequence). Trimming stripped 7 bases from V and 8 bases from J, with 20 bases between. This CDR3 region has 14 residues. CDR3: CASIRGRGVKGYTF. Here the CDR3 DNA reads TGTGCCAGTATCCGGGGTCGGGGGGTGAAGGGCTACACCTTC.

V usage is TRBV29-1 and J usage is TRBJ1-2; D is ambiguous. Germline lookup yields CDR1 SQVTM and CDR2 ANQGSEA. V lost 5 bases and J lost 2, with 12 bases in between. This CDR3 contains 13 residues. The CDR3, as DNA: TGCAGCGTTCGGGTCGTCGAGAACTATGGCTACACCTTC. It specifies CSVRVVENYGYTF.

This clone occurred once. This sequence joins TRBV6-4 and TRBJ2-1; TRBD2 matches at 11 bases. With 3 bases clipped from V and 3 bases from J, the junction kept 1 base outside the gene matches. The CDR3 consists of 15 residues. Germline loops: CDR1 MRHNA, CDR2 SNTAGT. CDR3: CASSELAGDYNEQFF. Written as DNA, the CDR3 is TGTGCCAGCAGTGAACTAGCGGGAGACTACAATGAGCAGTTCTTC.

Only one count was recorded for this clone. The chain links TRBV4-2 to TRBJ2-1, with D possibly being TRBD2 (6 bases). CDR1 is LGHNA and CDR2 is YNFKEQ in the germline V gene. The CDR3 loop spans 20 amino acids. The ends were cut back, 0 bases at V and 0 bases at J, with 21 bases in the middle. The CDR3 DNA reads as TGTGCCAGCAGCCAAGATTTGAGAGGAGGGGCCTTCAGCTCCTACAATGAGCAGTTCTTC. It yields the protein CASSQDLRGGAFSSYNEQFF.

The chain carries TRBV19 and TRBJ2-7, with D unclear. This CDR3 spans 14 amino acids. CDR1 LNHDA and CDR2 SQIVND come from the germline V gene (reference sequence). V was clipped by 0 bases and J by 13 bases, with 19 bases between them. In DNA, the CDR3 is TGTGCCAGTAGTATAGATTGTTGTAGTTGGGGAACCTACTTC. Translating gives CASSIDCCSWGTYF.

The V call is TRBV7-9, the J call TRBJ1-2; TRBD1 matches at 10 bases. J was trimmed by 4 bases and V by 8 bases; bases with no gene match: 10. The length of the CDR3 is 15 residues. Germline CDR1 and CDR2: SEHNR and FQNEAQ (reference sequence). CDR3 in DNA: TGTGCCAGCCTTCCTATCCGGACAGGGGGCTATGGCTACACCTTC. Protein sequence: CASLPIRTGGYGYTF.

The rearrangement links TRBV6-1 to TRBJ1-2, with D possibly being TRBD1 (5 bases). The CDR3 runs to 17 residues. Germline-derived CDR1 and CDR2 are MNHNS and SASEGT. The V end was cut by 4 bases, the J end by 3 bases, with 21 bases between. DNA for the CDR3: TGTGCCAGCAGTGCGGGGACCGGCCTACGAATAGACTATGGCTACACCTTC. Protein product: CASSAGTGLRIDYGYTF.

This rearrangement joins TRBV6-6 to TRBJ1-1; no firm D call. Germline assignment: CDR1 MNHNY and CDR2 SVGAGI (reference sequence). Trimming left V 0 bases short and J 0 bases short, with 2 bases between. The CDR3 extends over 13 amino acids. Here the CDR3 reads CASSYSMNTEAFF. As DNA, the CDR3 is TGTGCCAGCAGTTACTCTATGAACACTGAAGCTTTCTTT.

The chain joins TRBV10-3 to TRBJ2-5; TRBD2 is a possible D gene (6 bases). Germline assignment: CDR1 ENHRY and CDR2 SYGVKD. The CDR3 is 14 residues long. Trimming stripped 6 bases from V and 4 bases from J, with 15 bases between. The CDR3 DNA sequence: TGTGCCATCAGGGAGGGCCCGGGCGGAGAGACCCAGTACTTC. Translation: CAIREGPGGETQYF.

This rearrangement joins TRBV4-2 to TRBJ2-3, with no clear D. Germline loops: CDR1 LGHNA, CDR2 YNFKEQ. This CDR3 spans 13 amino acids. Between the trimmed V and J ends, which lost 2 bases and 8 bases, there was a span of 11 bases. The CDR3 DNA sequence: TGTGCCAGCAGCCAATCTGGTTCTGGTACGCAGTATTTT. As protein: CASSQSGSGTQYF.

This clone occurred once. The chain links TRBV5-4 to TRBJ2-1, with TRBD1 matching 7 bases. The CDR3 loop spans 16 amino acids. Germline CDR1 is SGHNT and CDR2 is YYREEE (reference sequence). Germline trimming cut 4 bases from V and 0 bases from J; bases unmatched to any gene: 7. CDR3 protein: CASSTGQTRSYNEQFF. The CDR3 DNA reads as TGTGCCAGCAGCACGGGACAGACCCGCTCCTACAATGAGCAGTTCTTC. Drawing the rest from reference TRBV5-4 and TRBJ2-1, the complete variable domain is ETGVTQSPTHLIKTRGQQVTLRCSSQSGHNTVSWYQQALGQGPQFIFQYYREEENGRGNFPPRFSGLQFPNYSSELNVNALELDDSALYLCASSTGQTRSYNEQFFGPGTRLTVL.

The chain is built from TRBV19 and TRBJ1-5; TRBD1 aligns across 12 bases. V was pared by 7 bases and J by 2 bases, with 12 bases of the junction left unmatched. This CDR3 has 18 residues. Germline V gene sequence: CDR1 LNHDA, CDR2 SQIVND (reference sequence). The CDR3 coding sequence is TGTGCCAGTACCCTTGGGACAGGGGGCGGGTTTGGCAATCAGCCCCAGCATTTT. Amino acids: CASTLGTGGGFGNQPQHF.

This clone is a singleton in its sample. This chain uses TRBV7-2 with TRBJ2-7, with D unresolved. Trimming removed 3 bases from V and 6 bases from J, with 9 bases in between. The germline V gene has CDR1 SGHTA and CDR2 FQGNSA. This CDR3 comprises 12 residues. CDR3 sequence reads: CASSFFGVEQYF. The DNA of the CDR3 is TGTGCCAGCAGCTTTTTTGGGGTCGAGCAGTACTTC.

The chain carries TRBV25-1 and TRBJ1-1; no clear D gene. V lost 6 bases, J lost 0 bases, and 11 bases lay in between. CDR1 is MGHDK and CDR2 is SYGVNS in the germline V gene. The CDR3 totals 14 residues. CDR3 sequence reads: CASSPLSMNTEAFF. CDR3 nucleotides: TGTGCCAGCAGCCCCCTATCTATGAACACTGAAGCTTTCTTT.

The rearrangement links TRBV18 to TRBJ1-1; D unclear. Germline V gene lookup returns CDR1 KGHSH and CDR2 LQKENI. The V end lost 6 bases, the J end lost 0 bases, and 8 bases lay between the germline ends. The CDR3 covers 13 residues. CDR3 coding DNA: TGTGCCAGCTCGCCCATTATGAACACTGAAGCTTTCTTT. Translated: CASSPIMNTEAFF.

The CDR3 reads CASRPFQGNTDTQYF. DNA for the CDR3: TGTGCCAGCAGGCCCTTTCAGGGAAACACAGATACGCAGTATTTT. The chain is built from TRBV27 and TRBJ2-3, with D perhaps TRBD1 (5 bases). The CDR3 totals 15 residues. The V end was cut by 6 bases, the J end by 2 bases, with 15 bases between. Germline CDR1 and CDR2: MNHEY and SMNVEV (reference sequence).

The chain couples TRBV27 to TRBJ2-2; 10 bases are a match to TRBD2. Unmatched junction bases numbered 10, after V lost 6 bases and J lost 0 bases. CDR1 is MNHEY and CDR2 is SMNVEV in the germline V gene (reference sequence). The CDR3 is 18 amino acids. The DNA for the CDR3 is TGTGCCAGCAGGCAACGGACTAGCGGTTCTCCGAACACCGGGGAGCTGTTTTTT. Translation gives CASRQRTSGSPNTGELFF.

The J gene is TRBJ1-1, the V gene TRBV2; TRBD1 might be the D (6 bases). There are 14 residues in the CDR3. The V end lost 6 bases, the J end lost 4 bases, and 15 bases lay between the germline ends. Germline V gene data show CDR1 as SNHLY and CDR2 as FYNNEI. The CDR3, as DNA: TGTGCCAGCAGGTCAGGGGTGCTGAGCACTGAAGCTTTCTTT. Translation: CASRSGVLSTEAFF.

V and J are TRBV7-9 and TRBJ2-5; 7 bases are a match to TRBD2. Germline V lookup: CDR1 SEHNR, CDR2 FQNEAQ (reference sequence). J was trimmed by 5 bases and V by 3 bases; bases with no gene match: 12. The CDR3 is made up of 16 amino acids. CDR3 sequence: CASSLGPGGLEETQYF. The CDR3 bases are TGTGCCAGCAGCTTGGGACCGGGAGGCTTGGAGGAGACCCAGTACTTC.

The V call is TRBV7-2, the J call TRBJ1-2; 9 bases are shared with TRBD1. V dropped 1 base and J dropped 8; count of bases not matched to a gene: 5. Germline V lookup: CDR1 SGHTA, CDR2 FQGNSA. The CDR3 totals 14 residues. The chain's CDR3 is CASSLESGQGGYTF. CDR3 coding DNA: TGTGCCAGCAGCTTAGAATCGGGACAGGGAGGCTACACCTTC.

This clone was recorded once. The chain carries TRBV4-1 and TRBJ2-7; 10 bases fit TRBD1. J lost 0 bases, V lost 4 bases, and 9 bases had no gene match. CDR1 MGHRA and CDR2 YSYEKL come from the germline V gene. The CDR3 extends over 17 amino acids. CDR3 region: CASSPGLGQGFSYEQYF. The CDR3 nucleotides read TGCGCCAGCAGCCCCGGGTTGGGACAGGGGTTCTCCTACGAGCAGTACTTC.

This chain links TRBV6-5 with TRBJ1-2, with TRBD1 identical over 7 bases. Unmatched junction bases numbered 12, after V lost 6 bases and J lost 8 bases. This CDR3 spans 14 amino acids. Germline values: CDR1 MNHEY, CDR2 SVGAGI. CDR3 loop: CASRPPRGKGGYTF. Here the CDR3 DNA reads TGTGCCAGCAGACCCCCCAGGGGGAAGGGGGGCTACACCTTC.

The CDR3 DNA reads TGTGCCAGCTCACCAGAGGGAGGCTATGGCTACACCTTC. As protein: CASSPEGGYGYTF. The chain couples TRBV18 to TRBJ1-2; no reliable D call. Trimming shortened V by 2 bases and J by 4 bases, and 8 bases separated the two germline ends. This CDR3 is 13 amino acids long. Per germline, CDR1 KGHSH and CDR2 LQKENI.